These 18 T cell receptor beta chains originate from one sample sequenced in a study of cytomegalovirus exposure and HLA in healthy donors. PCR primers comprised 60 Vbeta and 13 Jbeta primers. The assay was immunoSEQ multiplex PCR, and TCRdb's table has in-frame clones only and misses some. The data show more than 100,000 clones, roughly 9% seen once. The sequenced material came from PBMCs. The receptor set was obtained from a woman aged 40 to 50 in good health and CMV-seropositive.

This clone was observed a handful of times. The rearrangement joins TRBV6-5 to TRBJ1-1; D is undetermined. In germline, CDR1 is MNHEY, CDR2 SVGAGI. The CDR3 extends over 13 amino acids. V was clipped by 2 bases and J by 4 bases, with 8 bases between them. The CDR3 sequence: CASSYRDPTEAFF. The CDR3, as DNA: TGTGCCAGCAGTTACCGGGATCCCACTGAAGCTTTCTTT.

V usage is TRBV9 and J usage is TRBJ1-2; D is unresolved. V was clipped by 0 bases and J by 0 bases, with 12 bases between them. CDR1 is SGDLS, CDR2 YYNGEE, per germline. This CDR3 is 16 amino acids long. The CDR3 DNA is TGTGCCAGCAGCGTAGCTGGGAGGGTTACTAACTATGGCTACACCTTC. This codes for CASSVAGRVTNYGYTF.

The chain carries TRBV6-5 and TRBJ1-1; D perhaps matches TRBD1 (5 bases). Germline loops: CDR1 MNHEY, CDR2 SVGAGI. The CDR3 runs to 13 residues. Trimming took 4 bases from V and 5 from J, leaving 11 bases between them. CDR3 region: CASSFRGGTEAFF. CDR3 coding DNA: TGTGCCAGCAGTTTTAGGGGTGGAACTGAAGCTTTCTTT.

The chain recombines TRBV19 with TRBJ2-1; D is unclear. From germline, CDR1 is LNHDA and CDR2 SQIVND (reference sequence). Trimming took 7 bases from V and 1 from J, leaving 14 bases between them. The CDR3 sequence is 15 residues long. CDR3 loop: CASTLTIPSYNEQFF. In DNA, the CDR3 is TGTGCCAGTACATTAACTATCCCTTCCTACAATGAGCAGTTCTTC.

This chain joins TRBV5-4 and TRBJ2-5; no clear D gene. Per germline, CDR1 SGHNT and CDR2 YYREEE (reference sequence). The V end was cut by 2 bases, the J end by 1 base, with 6 bases between. The CDR3 contains 13 residues. The CDR3 sequence is CASSLFGQETQYF. DNA for the CDR3: TGTGCCAGCAGCTTATTCGGCCAAGAGACCCAGTACTTC.

The J gene is TRBJ2-1, the V gene TRBV10-2, with 9 positions matching TRBD2. The V gene end was trimmed by 1 base and the J gene end by 7 bases; junction bases not matched to a gene: 8. The CDR3 is 16 residues long. From germline, CDR1 is WSHSY and CDR2 SAAADI. The CDR3 sequence: CASSELMGLAGNEQFF. The DNA of the CDR3 is TGCGCCAGCAGTGAGTTAATGGGACTAGCAGGGAATGAGCAGTTCTTC.

The chain combines TRBV9 with TRBJ1-6; a possible D gene is TRBD1 (5 bases). CDR1 and CDR2 (germline): SGDLS, YYNGEE. The V end lost 0 bases, the J end lost 8 bases, and 15 bases lay between the germline ends. CDR3 length: 16 amino acids. Here the CDR3 reads CASSVGEGPRHSPLHF. CDR3 bases: TGTGCCAGCAGCGTAGGGGAGGGACCCAGGCATTCACCCCTCCACTTT. The variable domain in full, with the rest retrieved from reference TRBV9 and TRBJ1-6, is DSGVTQTPKHLITATGQRVTLRCSPRSGDLSVYWYQQSLDQGLQFLIQYYNGEERAKGNILERFSAQQFPDLHSELNLSSLELGDSALYFCASSVGEGPRHSPLHFGNGTRLTVT.

This clone occurred a few times. The chain recombines TRBV11-2 with TRBJ2-5; weak D call: TRBD1 (6 bases). Germline V gives CDR1 SGHAT, CDR2 FQNNGV. Trimming removed 1 base from V and 4 bases from J, with 13 bases in between. The CDR3 is 15 amino acids. The CDR3, as DNA: TGTGCCAGCAGCTTAGCTGGCAGGGGATCAGAGACCCAGTACTTC. Protein product: CASSLAGRGSETQYF. The whole variable domain, remainder taken from reference TRBV11-2 and TRBJ2-5, is EAGVAQSPRYKIIEKRQSVAFWCNPISGHATLYWYQQILGQGPKLLIQFQNNGVVDDSQLPKDRFSAERLKGVDSTLKIQPAKLEDSAVYLCASSLAGRGSETQYFGPGTRLLVL.

The V gene is TRBV7-2, the J gene TRBJ2-3; D uncertain. Trimming took off 4 bases at V and 6 bases at J, with 11 bases between the two ends. CDR3 size: 13 residues. Germline CDR1 SGHTA, CDR2 FQGNSA. DNA for the CDR3: TGTGCCAGCAGCTCTCAGGTCCGGGATACGCAGTATTTT. It encodes CASSSQVRDTQYF.

The chain recombines TRBV11-3 with TRBJ1-1; 7 nucleotides line up with TRBD1. Germline V gene lookup returns CDR1 SGHNT and CDR2 YENEEA. The CDR3 covers 14 residues. The V segment lost 1 base and the J segment 4 bases; nucleotides outside the gene matches: 3. CDR3 amino acids: CASSLGQGGTEAFF. CDR3 in DNA: TGTGCCAGCAGCTTAGGACAGGGTGGCACTGAAGCTTTCTTT.

The chain uses TRBV6-6 and TRBJ2-7; 9 bases agree with TRBD1. This CDR3 spans 14 amino acids. Germline CDR1 is MNHNY and CDR2 is SVGAGI (reference sequence). With 5 bases clipped from V and 2 bases from J, the junction kept 4 bases outside the gene matches. CDR3 sequence reads: CASSVTGGTYEQYF. The CDR3 bases are TGTGCCAGCAGTGTAACAGGGGGCACCTACGAGCAGTACTTC.

This clone has just a few counts. The chain has TRBV11-3 and TRBJ1-6; 10 positions match TRBD1. The germline V gene encodes CDR1 SGHNT and CDR2 YENEEA. Trimming removed 4 bases from V and 7 bases from J; junction bases left unmatched: 7. The CDR3 covers 16 residues. This CDR3 is CASSSPGQGSNSPLHF. The CDR3 DNA reads as TGTGCCAGCAGCTCCCCGGGACAGGGGTCAAATTCACCCCTCCACTTT. The variable domain in full, with the rest retrieved from reference TRBV11-3 and TRBJ1-6, is EAGVVQSPRYKIIEKKQPVAFWCNPISGHNTLYWYLQNLGQGPELLIRYENEEAVDDSQLPKDRFSAERLKGVDSTLKIQPAELGDSAVYLCASSSPGQGSNSPLHFGNGTRLTVT.

J is TRBJ2-3 and V is TRBV7-2; tentatively, D is TRBD2 (5 bases). The CDR3 covers 14 residues. CDR1 and CDR2 from the germline V gene are SGHTA and FQGNSA. Trimming shortened V by 3 bases and J by 5 bases, and 12 bases separated the two germline ends. CDR3 coding DNA: TGTGCCAGCAGCTTTCAGGAGGCGGGAGATACGCAGTATTTT. Encoded protein: CASSFQEAGDTQYF.

The chain couples TRBV18 to TRBJ1-2; D gene ambiguous. V lost 2 bases, J lost 5 bases, and 18 bases lay in between. Germline loops: CDR1 KGHSH, CDR2 LQKENI. The CDR3 is 16 residues long. The CDR3: CASSPEGSVGGYGYTF. The CDR3, as DNA: TGTGCCAGCTCACCAGAAGGCTCGGTCGGAGGTTATGGCTACACCTTC.

This clone was seen a handful of times. The CDR3 bases are TGTGCCAGCAGCCAATTTGGGATTGGGGGGATTGAAGCTTTCTTT. Its translation: CASSQFGIGGIEAFF. This chain joins TRBV16 and TRBJ1-1; possibly TRBD1 for D (5 bases). The CDR3 sequence is 15 residues long. Germline CDR1 KGHSY, CDR2 FQNENV. V shed 1 base and J shed 7 bases, with 16 bases lying between them.

The chain carries TRBV18 and TRBJ2-7; no reliable D call. Germline lookup yields CDR1 KGHSH and CDR2 LQKENI. CDR3 length: 14 amino acids. Trimming left V 1 base short and J 3 bases short, with 10 bases between. The CDR3 loop reads CASSPRGQDYEQYF. The CDR3 DNA sequence: TGTGCCAGCTCACCACGTGGGCAGGACTACGAGCAGTACTTC.

This clone was seen only a few times. This chain joins TRBV15 and TRBJ1-4; D is unresolved. This CDR3 comprises 12 residues. Germline V gene sequence: CDR1 LNHNV, CDR2 YYDKDF (reference sequence). Trimming took off 6 bases at V and 8 bases at J, with 10 bases between the two ends. The CDR3 nucleotides read TGTGCCACCAGAACTGCGGGGGAAAAACTGTTTTTT. It codes for CATRTAGEKLFF.

This clone was counted a few times. CDR3 sequence: CASSSTGLTYEQYF. DNA for the CDR3: TGCGCCAGCAGTTCGACAGGCCTCACCTACGAGCAGTACTTC. This chain joins TRBV5-1 and TRBJ2-7; possibly TRBD1 for D (6 bases). Germline lookup yields CDR1 SGHRS and CDR2 YFSETQ. This CDR3 region has 14 residues. V lost 5 bases to trimming and J lost 2 bases, with 14 bases between them.